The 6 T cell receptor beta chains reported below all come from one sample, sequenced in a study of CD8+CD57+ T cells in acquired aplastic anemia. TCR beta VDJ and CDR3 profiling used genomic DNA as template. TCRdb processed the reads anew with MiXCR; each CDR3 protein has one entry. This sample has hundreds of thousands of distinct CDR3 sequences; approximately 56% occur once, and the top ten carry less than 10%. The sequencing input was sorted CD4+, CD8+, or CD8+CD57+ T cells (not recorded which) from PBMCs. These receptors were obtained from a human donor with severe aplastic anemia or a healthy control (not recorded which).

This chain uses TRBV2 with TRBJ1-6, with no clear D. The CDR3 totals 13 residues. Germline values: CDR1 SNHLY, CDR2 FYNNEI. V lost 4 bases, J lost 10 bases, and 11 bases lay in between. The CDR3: CASSGVGFSPLHF. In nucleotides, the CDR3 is TGTGCCAGCAGTGGGGTAGGGTTCTCACCCCTCCACTTT.

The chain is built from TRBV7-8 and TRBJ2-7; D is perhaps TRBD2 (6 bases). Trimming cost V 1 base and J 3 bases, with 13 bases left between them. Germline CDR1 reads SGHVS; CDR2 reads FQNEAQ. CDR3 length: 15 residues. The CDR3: CASSLEYGSGYEQYF. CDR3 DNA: TGTGCCAGCAGCTTAGAATACGGGAGTGGCTACGAGCAGTACTTC.

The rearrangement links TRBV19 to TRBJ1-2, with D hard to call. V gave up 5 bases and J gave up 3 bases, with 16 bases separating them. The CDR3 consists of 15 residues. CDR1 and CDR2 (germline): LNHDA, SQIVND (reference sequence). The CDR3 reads CASSGGRLGDYGYTF. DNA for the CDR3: TGTGCCAGTAGTGGAGGACGGCTAGGAGACTATGGCTACACCTTC.

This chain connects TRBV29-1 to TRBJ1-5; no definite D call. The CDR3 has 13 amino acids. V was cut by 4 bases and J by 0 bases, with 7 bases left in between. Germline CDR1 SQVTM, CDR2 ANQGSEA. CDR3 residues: CSVAENSNQPQHF. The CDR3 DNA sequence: TGCAGCGTTGCCGAAAATAGCAATCAGCCCCAGCATTTT.

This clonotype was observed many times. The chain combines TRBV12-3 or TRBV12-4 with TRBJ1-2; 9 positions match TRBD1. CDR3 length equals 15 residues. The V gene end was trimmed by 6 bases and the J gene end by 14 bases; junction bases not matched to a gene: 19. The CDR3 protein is CASRTRQGDLLGETF. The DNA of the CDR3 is TGTGCCAGCAGAACAAGACAGGGGGACCTCTTGGGGGAGACCTTC.

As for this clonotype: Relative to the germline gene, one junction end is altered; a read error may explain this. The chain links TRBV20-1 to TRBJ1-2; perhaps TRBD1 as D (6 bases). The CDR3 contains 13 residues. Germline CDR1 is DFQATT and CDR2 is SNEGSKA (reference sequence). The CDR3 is CSAMSGANYGYAF. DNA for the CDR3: TGCAGTGCGATGTCAGGGGCCAACTATGGATACGCCTTC.